The 14 T cell receptor beta chains reported below all come from one sample, sequenced in a study of blood T cells in healthy people across ages. With a J-beta primer mix and a sample-barcoded 5' primer, a second PCR ran roughly 6 to 11 cycles. TCRdb independently ran MiXCR on the 5' RACE reads; one entry per CDR3 protein. The sample includes fewer than 2,000,000 distinct CDR3 sequences, about 39% of them seen just once. The sequenced sample consisted of blood. These receptors came from a human donor in good health.

The chain links TRBV4-3 to TRBJ2-5, with 13 positions matching TRBD2. The closer fit of TRBJ2-7 to the DNA end suggests the J call may be wrong. This CDR3 region has 16 residues. Per germline, CDR1 LGHNA and CDR2 YSLEER. In DNA form, the CDR3 reads TGCGCCAGCAGCCCGGGACTAGCGGGGACCCGCTACGAGCAGTACTTC. Translated: CASSPGLAGTRYEQYF.

As regards this clonotype: This may stem from a read error, because a much larger clone lies one nucleotide away. V is TRBV4-2 and J is TRBJ2-4; the D is unclear. This CDR3 contains 15 residues. The germline V gene has CDR1 LGHNA and CDR2 YNFKEQ. This CDR3 reads CASSQDWVAKNIRYF. Written as DNA, the CDR3 is TGTGCCAGCAGCCAAGATTGGGTAGCCAAAAACATTCGGTACTTC.

This clonotype appeared a few times. The rearrangement joins TRBV7-2 to TRBJ1-1, with a tentative D call TRBD1 (6 bases). V lost 5 bases, J lost 1 base, and 14 bases lay in between. The CDR3 consists of 15 residues. Germline V CDR1 and CDR2: SGHTA, FQGNSA. The CDR3 region has the DNA TGTGCCAGCAGCCCCCTATTGGGGGCGAACACTGAAGCTTTCTTT. This encodes CASSPLLGANTEAFF.

This clonotype was observed a handful of times. The V and J genes are TRBV7-2 and TRBJ2-4; 11 nucleotides agree with TRBD2. J lost 13 bases, V lost 2 bases, and 7 bases had no gene match. Germline V gene sequence: CDR1 SGHTA, CDR2 FQGNSA. CDR3 length: 14 residues. CDR3 DNA sequence: TGTGCCAGCAGCTTATATAGCGGGGGGGTTGAGCAGTACTTC. Amino acid sequence: CASSLYSGGVEQYF.

This clonotype was seen a handful of times. The J gene is TRBJ1-2, the V gene TRBV27; D is ambiguous. V lost 4 bases to trimming and J lost 6 bases, with 15 bases between them. The CDR3 is made up of 14 amino acids. Germline CDR1 is MNHEY and CDR2 is SMNVEV (reference sequence). Written as DNA, the CDR3 is TGTGCCAGCAGTTCCACAACAAACAGAAATGGCTACACCTTC. Translation gives CASSSTTNRNGYTF.

The rearrangement joins TRBV30 to TRBJ2-3; TRBD2 matches 12 bases. CDR3 length: 17 residues. CDR1 and CDR2 (germline): GTSNPN, SVGIG (reference sequence). V dropped 0 bases and J dropped 5; count of bases not matched to a gene: 9. This CDR3 is CAWSVGSSGGEGDTQYF. In nucleotides, the CDR3 is TGTGCCTGGAGTGTAGGGTCTAGCGGGGGGGAGGGAGATACGCAGTATTTT.

The chain links TRBV28 to TRBJ2-1; D unclear. The CDR3 has 15 amino acids. Trimming removed 4 bases from V and 0 bases from J, with 10 bases in between. Germline V gene data show CDR1 as MDHEN and CDR2 as SYDVKM. CDR3 DNA sequence: TGTGCCAGCAGTTCGCCCTCTAGCTCCTACAATGAGCAGTTCTTC. It yields the protein CASSSPSSSYNEQFF.

This chain uses TRBV7-3 with TRBJ1-1; maybe TRBD1 (5 bases). There are 13 residues in the CDR3. The germline V gene encodes CDR1 SGHTA and CDR2 FQGTGA. V lost 4 bases and J lost 5, with 11 bases in between. The chain's CDR3 is CASSWDPGTEAFF. The CDR3 DNA reads TGTGCCAGCAGCTGGGACCCGGGGACTGAAGCTTTCTTT. Full variable domain (rest looked up from reference TRBV7-3 and TRBJ1-1): GAGVSQTPSNKVTEKGKYVELRCDPISGHTALYWYRQSLGQGPEFLIYFQGTGAADDSGLPNDRFFAVRPEGSVSTLKIQRTERGDSAVYLCASSWDPGTEAFFGQGTRLTVV.

The V and J genes are TRBV3-1 and TRBJ2-5; 7 bases line up with TRBD1. J gave up 2 bases and V 4 bases, and 7 bases lay outside the gene matches. Germline CDR1 reads LGHDT; CDR2 reads YNNKEL (reference sequence). The CDR3 covers 15 residues. CDR3 DNA: TGTGCCAGCAGCCCCTCGACAGGGAGACAAGAGACCCAGTACTTC. It translates to CASSPSTGRQETQYF.

V and J are TRBV7-2 and TRBJ2-7; D not resolved. Per germline, CDR1 SGHTA and CDR2 FQGNSA. The CDR3 runs to 14 residues. V lost 1 base and J lost 2, with 9 bases in between. CDR3 residues: CASSLVPEAYEQYF. The CDR3 bases are TGTGCCAGCAGCTTAGTACCAGAGGCCTACGAGCAGTACTTC.

V gene TRBV12-3 or TRBV12-4 combines with J gene TRBJ1-2; 8 bases line up with TRBD1. With 2 bases clipped from V and 4 bases from J, the junction kept 6 bases outside the gene matches. The length of the CDR3 is 15 residues. CDR3 coding DNA: TGTGCCAGCAGTTTAAGCATAGGGACAGGCTATGGCTACACCTTC. It is translated as CASSLSIGTGYGYTF.

This clonotype was seen more than once but under ten times. The chain has TRBV14 and TRBJ2-2; no clear D gene. Looked up from germline, CDR1 is SGHDN and CDR2 is FVKESK. This CDR3 spans 14 amino acids. V was shortened by 0 bases and J by 2 bases, with 4 bases between the two germline ends. CDR3 sequence (DNA): TGTGCCAGCAGCCAAGAACTAAACACCGGGGAGCTGTTTTTT. Amino acids: CASSQELNTGELFF.

The chain joins TRBV6-5 to TRBJ1-4; 9 nucleotides match TRBD1. The CDR3 is made up of 14 amino acids. V was clipped by 6 bases and J by 8 bases; unmatched bases: 7. The V gene's germline CDR1 is MNHEY and CDR2 SVGAGI. The CDR3 nucleotides are TGTGCCAGCAGAAGGACAGGGGAGAACGAAAAACTGTTTTTT. It codes for CASRRTGENEKLFF.

This clonotype was counted only a few times. The CDR3 sequence: CAWSMVLKAFF. CDR3 sequence (DNA): TGTGCCTGGAGTATGGTATTGAAAGCTTTCTTT. The chain employs TRBV30 and TRBJ1-1; D remains ambiguous. Trimming removed 2 bases from V and 9 bases from J, with 10 bases in between. CDR3 length: 11 residues. Germline assignment: CDR1 GTSNPN and CDR2 SVGIG (reference sequence).